The T cell receptor (beta chain) under discussion was sequenced for a study of T cell repertoires in cytomegalovirus infection. Via MiXCR, TCRdb re-called the reads, giving one row per CDR3 protein. Of about 830,000 distinct CDR3 sequences in the sample, around a third were seen once. This clonotype was detected a few times. The antigen remains unidentified. There are 18 residues in the CDR3. Per germline, CDR1 MNHNY and CDR2 SVGAGI (reference sequence). Trimming cost V 4 bases and J 3 bases, with 19 bases left between them. General study results and limits: Dominating the ex vivo response were TCR beta clonotypes that were CMV-specific and HLA-C-restricted.

The rearrangement uses TRBV6-6 and TRBJ2-6; a weak D match, TRBD2 (5 bases). This clonotype was sampled from a human donor in good health (CMV status not recorded). Some clones in this sample may be carry-over from other donors' samples. Sample: cultured CD8+ T cells from PBMCs, taken from culture after CMV antigen stimulation. The CDR3 reads CASSFLGPEAIGANVLTF. CDR3 nucleotides: TGTGCCAGCAGTTTCCTCGGGCCGGAGGCGATTGGGGCCAACGTCCTGACTTTC.